This T cell receptor beta chain appears in the sequencing data of a study of blood T cell repertoires in COVID-19. Study context: T cells, B-cell-depleted T cells, or PBMCs provided the cDNA or gDNA that served as material.

Germline V gene data show CDR1 as SGHRS and CDR2 as YFSETQ. This CDR3 has 15 amino acids. V was pared by 0 bases and J by 1 base, with 7 bases between. Per the study methods: Cell counts per sample came from amplifying reference gene primers. Profiled with immunoSEQ multiplex PCR; TCRdb holds only in-frame clones, not every one. V and J calls and clone size follow that table, whereas D and trimming were derived from the DNA. The sample holds some 190,000 clones; around three quarters are singletons and the top ten take less than 20%. The gene calls are TRBV5-1 and TRBJ2-2; D possibly corresponds to TRBD2 (5 bases). This receptor was obtained from a woman in her forties or fifties with acute COVID-19. The specimen sequenced was PBMCs or T cells enriched from blood (not recorded which). The CDR3 coding sequence is TGCGCCAGCAGCTTGGTAGGGAGGAACACCGGGGAGCTGTTTTTT. Translated: CASSLVGRNTGELFF.